This TCR beta chain was retrieved from a study of T cell responses to AZD1222 COVID-19 vaccine (dated by TCRdb to the early 2020s). With respect to the entire study: A total of about 230 trial participants underwent TCR sequencing, of whom some 210 received two doses of AZD1222 and some 26 received two doses of the MenACWY control vaccine. Enrollment into the trials was organized by age into subgroups of 18-55, 56-69 and 70-plus years, and those subgroups contained about 160, 30 and 59 TCR-sequenced participants, respectively.

The paper's findings and limits, for the study overall: No day 14 peak-response samples were available, so repertoires were characterized only after the peak T cell response. Spike-specific TCR breadth and depth rose significantly after two AZD1222 doses compared with day 0 and with MenACWY recipients. The 56-69-year group was small, and its depth increase did not reach significance, likely because of low power. Participants were mostly white British and included more females than males, and it was suggested by the authors that clonal diversity may have been underestimated. Conclusions about previously exposed vaccinees were limited because only six AZD1222 recipients were SARS-CoV-2 seropositive at baseline. CD4 TCRs associated with the vaccine covered the entire spike protein, and the dominant responses were in regions 160-218 and 743-854. Epitopes outside the regions mutated in the B.1.351 and B.1.1.7 variants were reportedly recognized by nearly half of the unique spike-specific TCRs.

The CDR3 regions of human TCRbeta chains were analyzed by immunosequencing. In the authors' own workflow: TCRs in the repertoires were matched against a reference library of SARS-CoV-2-specific TCRs that had been generated with the MIRA antigen-specificity platform. Breadth meant the fraction of unique TCRs that were SARS-CoV-2-associated, whereas depth meant the fraction of total T cells that were SARS-CoV-2-associated. Using the MIRA data, every spike-specific TCR was mapped to the spike region that the TCR reacted to and assigned to either a CD4 or a CD8 class. Log10-transformed breadth and depth values were compared by one-way ANOVA with Sidak's multiple comparisons tests. TCRdb holds this immuneACCESS table with in-frame rearrangements only. Some clones are missing; in checked studies, unresolved V genes explain under half, and the rest has no known cause. Clone size and V and J calls were adopted from that table, with D and trimming inferred from the DNA. Within this sample are about 110,000 clones, with approximately 85% of them counted one time only. Clones ranked in the top ten supply over 10% of the sample.

From cysteine to phenylalanine, the CDR3 is 15 amino acids long. The read is trimmed to its CDR3 DNA, 45 bases read in frame from base 1. CDR1 and CDR2 are drawn from the germline V gene: LGHNA, YSLEER. V is pruned by 1 base and J by 2 bases, leaving 4 bases of the junction without a gene match. This clone came up once. There is no known antigen for this receptor. No much larger clone exists at a distance of one base, and base qualities are not known. Per the publication, the time point label means: baseline before first vaccination. This sample's treatment or condition label indicates: meningococcal conjugate vaccine given as trial control. Samples from vaccinated people were obtained from the UK trials COV001 and COV002, which included a single-blind randomized controlled phase 2/3 trial of AZD1222 (ChAdOx1 nCoV-19) in healthy adults. Trial participant PBMC samples were collected at day 0 and day 28 after the second dose for TCRbeta chain sequencing.

Here the chain combines TRBV4-3 and TRBJ1-2, with 7 bases in between that match TRBD1. This material consisted of peripheral blood, taken on day 0 of MenACWY control vaccination. This clonotype was obtained from an adult in good health. CDR3 sequence: CASSQGQGSNYGYTF. The DNA sequence follows: TGCGCCAGCAGCCAAGGACAGGGTAGCAACTATGGCTACACCTTC.